Shown below are 21 T cell receptor beta chains from a single sample sequenced in a study of blood T cell repertoires in COVID-19 (TCRdb year 2020). Receptors were amplified or captured by the immunoSEQ multiplex PCR assay. TCRdb stores this immuneACCESS table with in-frame sequences only. Part of the clones is absent; in the studies checked, under half of the shortfall reflects unresolved V genes, and no reason is known for the rest. Present in this sample are around 400,000 clones, nearly 90% of which were seen just once. The biggest ten clones account for about 1.7% of the sample. Sequenced: PBMCs or T cells enriched from blood (not recorded which). The receptors originated from a young woman who had recovered from COVID-19.

V is TRBV5-1 and J is TRBJ1-1; a possible D gene is TRBD1 (5 bases). Trimming shortened V by 0 bases and J by 3 bases, and 6 bases separated the two germline ends. CDR1 and CDR2 (germline): SGHRS, YFSETQ. The length of the CDR3 is 13 residues. The CDR3 region is CASSLGRDTEAFF. CDR3 bases: TGCGCCAGCAGCTTGGGCAGGGACACTGAAGCTTTCTTT.

The V call is TRBV4-2, the J call TRBJ2-3, with 7 bases identical to TRBD2. This CDR3 is 16 amino acids long. V was pared by 4 bases and J by 3 bases, with 10 bases of the junction left unmatched. CDR1 is LGHNA, CDR2 YNFKEQ, per germline. The CDR3 loop is CASSPPKASGTDTQYF. The CDR3 DNA follows: TGTGCCAGCAGCCCTCCGAAGGCTAGCGGAACAGATACGCAGTATTTT.

The V and J genes are TRBV19 and TRBJ1-3; unclear D gene. The germline gives CDR1 LNHDA, CDR2 SQIVND (reference sequence). The CDR3 loop spans 12 amino acids. V lost 7 bases, J lost 2 bases, and 6 bases lay in between. The CDR3 loop is CASMFAGNTIYF. CDR3 sequence (DNA): TGTGCCAGTATGTTCGCTGGAAACACCATATATTTT.

The CDR3 region is CASSHNLRTDYEQYF. The CDR3 nucleotides read TGCGCCAGCAGCCACAATCTTCGGACTGACTACGAGCAGTACTTC. This chain uses TRBV4-1 with TRBJ2-7, with a possible D match to TRBD2 (5 bases). The CDR3 totals 15 residues. Deletions cut 3 bases from V and 3 bases from J, with 15 bases between. From germline, CDR1 is MGHRA and CDR2 YSYEKL.

This chain connects TRBV5-1 to TRBJ2-1, with TRBD2 identical over 8 bases. The germline V gene encodes CDR1 SGHRS and CDR2 YFSETQ. J was trimmed by 8 bases and V by 0 bases; bases with no gene match: 7. The CDR3 runs 15 residues. CDR3 protein: CASSLDGTSVDEQFF. The CDR3 bases are TGCGCCAGCAGCTTGGACGGGACTAGTGTTGATGAGCAGTTCTTC.

This chain uses TRBV7-2 with TRBJ2-3; D is unresolved. CDR1 is SGHTA, CDR2 FQGNSA, per germline. V lost 4 bases, J lost 1 base, and 12 bases lay in between. This CDR3 region has 15 residues. CDR3 nucleotides: TGTGCCAGCAGCTCCGACTCGATCGGCACAGATACGCAGTATTTT. This encodes CASSSDSIGTDTQYF.

The J gene is TRBJ2-7, the V gene TRBV5-6, with D possibly being TRBD2 (6 bases). The length of the CDR3 is 14 residues. The germline V and J ends were trimmed by 4 bases and 2 bases, with 13 bases remaining between them. CDR1 and CDR2 (germline): SGHDT, YYEEEE. This CDR3 reads CASSPWTIPYEQYF. The CDR3 coding sequence is TGTGCCAGCAGCCCCTGGACTATACCCTACGAGCAGTACTTC. Full variable domain (missing parts from reference TRBV5-6 and TRBJ2-7): DAGVTQSPTHLIKTRGQQVTLRCSPKSGHDTVSWYQQALGQGPQFIFQYYEEEERQRGNFPDRFSGHQFPNYSSELNVNALLLGDSALYLCASSPWTIPYEQYFGPGTRLTVT.

This chain uses TRBV4-1 with TRBJ1-5, with a possible D match to TRBD1 (5 bases). Germline CDR1 is MGHRA and CDR2 is YSYEKL. The CDR3 is 13 residues long. V was pared by 0 bases and J by 11 bases, with 11 bases between. CDR3 amino acids: CASSQDWTGAQHF. CDR3 bases: TGCGCCAGCAGCCAAGATTGGACGGGGGCCCAGCATTTT.

The genes are TRBV12-3 or TRBV12-4 and TRBJ1-1; D is undetermined. The CDR3 extends over 12 amino acids. V was shortened by 6 bases and J by 1 base, with 6 bases between the two germline ends. The CDR3 is CASRRQNTEAFF. As DNA, the CDR3 is TGTGCCAGCAGGAGACAGAACACTGAAGCTTTCTTT.

The chain uses TRBV24-1 and TRBJ2-1, with TRBD2 matching 7 bases. The CDR3 extends over 13 amino acids. The trim removed 6 bases at V and 10 bases at J, leaving 8 bases unmatched. In germline, CDR1 is KGHDR, CDR2 SFDVKD. As DNA, the CDR3 is TGTGCCACCAGTCCTGGGGGGGGGTACGAGCAGTTCTTC. Its protein is CATSPGGGYEQFF.

The chain uses TRBV5-1 and TRBJ2-2; TRBD1 aligns across 7 bases. Germline trimming cut 2 bases from V and 0 bases from J; bases unmatched to any gene: 1. The CDR3 consists of 15 residues. Germline CDR1 reads SGHRS; CDR2 reads YFSETQ. The CDR3 protein is CASSFGTANTGELFF. In DNA form, the CDR3 reads TGCGCCAGCAGCTTTGGGACAGCGAACACCGGGGAGCTGTTTTTT.

The chain carries TRBV9 and TRBJ2-1, with 12 nucleotides matching TRBD2. V dropped 0 bases and J dropped 9; count of bases not matched to a gene: 4. This CDR3 spans 15 amino acids. The germline gives CDR1 SGDLS, CDR2 YYNGEE. CDR3 amino acids: CASSVASGGGSEQFF. CDR3 nucleotides: TGTGCCAGCAGCGTAGCTAGCGGGGGGGGATCTGAGCAGTTCTTC.

The chain is built from TRBV24-1 and TRBJ2-1, with 7 bases fitting TRBD2. CDR1 KGHDR and CDR2 SFDVKD come from the germline V gene. The CDR3 covers 16 residues. V lost 9 bases, J lost 4 bases, and 14 bases stayed unmatched. The CDR3 DNA follows: TGTGCCACCGCGCCCAGGGAGACTAGCAGTTACAATGAGCAGTTCTTC. It specifies CATAPRETSSYNEQFF.

The chain employs TRBV6-4 and TRBJ1-2; D not resolved. The ends were cut back, 2 bases at V and 0 bases at J, with 19 bases in the middle. From germline, CDR1 is MRHNA and CDR2 SNTAGT. CDR3 length: 18 residues. The CDR3 here is CASSDSLFFGRTNYGYTF. For the CDR3, the DNA is TGTGCCAGCAGTGACAGCCTGTTTTTCGGGAGAACTAACTATGGCTACACCTTC.

The chain joins TRBV15 to TRBJ2-2; maybe TRBD2 (6 bases). The CDR3 totals 16 residues. CDR1 is LNHNV, CDR2 YYDKDF, per germline (reference sequence). V was pared by 0 bases and J by 7 bases, with 15 bases between. The DNA of the CDR3 is TGTGCCACCAGCAGAGATCTAGCGACTAGGGTCGGGGAGCTGTTTTTT. Translating it yields CATSRDLATRVGELFF.

The chain employs TRBV30 and TRBJ2-7; possibly TRBD1 for D (6 bases). CDR3 length equals 14 residues. Between the trimmed V and J ends, which lost 0 bases and 5 bases, there was a span of 14 bases. CDR1 is GTSNPN and CDR2 is SVGIG in the germline V gene (reference sequence). CDR3 loop: CAWSVVSRGNEQYF. The CDR3 coding sequence is TGTGCCTGGAGTGTAGTCTCTAGGGGGAACGAGCAGTACTTC.

The chain carries TRBV5-4 and TRBJ2-5; D may be TRBD1 (6 bases). Trimming stripped 5 bases from V and 4 bases from J, with 21 bases between. The CDR3 extends over 16 amino acids. Germline lookup yields CDR1 SGHNT and CDR2 YYREEE (reference sequence). The chain's CDR3 is CASRGPGQKRAETQYF. For the CDR3, the DNA is TGTGCCAGCAGGGGCCCCGGACAGAAAAGGGCAGAGACCCAGTACTTC.

The gene calls are TRBV30 and TRBJ1-2; 9 positions match TRBD1. Losses at the gene ends were 0 bases for V and 7 bases for J; bases not matched to a gene: 9. There are 15 residues in the CDR3. Germline CDR1 reads GTSNPN; CDR2 reads SVGIG (reference sequence). CDR3 sequence (DNA): TGTGCCTGGAGTGTTTTGACAGGGGGTGTTTTTGGCTACACCTTC. This gives the protein CAWSVLTGGVFGYTF.

This rearrangement joins TRBV5-4 to TRBJ1-2, with D perhaps TRBD1 (5 bases). This CDR3 spans 13 amino acids. Per the germline V gene, CDR1 is SGHNT and CDR2 is YYREEE (reference sequence). Trimming cost V 4 bases and J 2 bases, with 9 bases left between them. CDR3 DNA sequence: TGTGCCAGCAGCCCAGGGTCAAACTATGGCTACACCTTC. Protein product: CASSPGSNYGYTF.

This clone was counted between two and nine times. The V call is TRBV12-3 or TRBV12-4, the J call TRBJ1-4; D not certain. This CDR3 comprises 13 residues. Trimming took 4 bases from V and 8 from J, leaving 11 bases between them. The DNA of the CDR3 is TGTGCCAGCAGTTCGGTTGAGAACGAAAAACTGTTTTTT. It specifies CASSSVENEKLFF.

This chain connects TRBV5-8 to TRBJ2-5, with D possibly being TRBD1 (6 bases). V gave up 2 bases and J gave up 0 bases, with 14 bases separating them. CDR3 length: 16 residues. Germline CDR1 SGHTS, CDR2 YDEGEE. The CDR3 loop is CASSFGGQQNQETQYF. As DNA, the CDR3 is TGTGCCAGCAGCTTTGGGGGCCAACAAAACCAAGAGACCCAGTACTTC.